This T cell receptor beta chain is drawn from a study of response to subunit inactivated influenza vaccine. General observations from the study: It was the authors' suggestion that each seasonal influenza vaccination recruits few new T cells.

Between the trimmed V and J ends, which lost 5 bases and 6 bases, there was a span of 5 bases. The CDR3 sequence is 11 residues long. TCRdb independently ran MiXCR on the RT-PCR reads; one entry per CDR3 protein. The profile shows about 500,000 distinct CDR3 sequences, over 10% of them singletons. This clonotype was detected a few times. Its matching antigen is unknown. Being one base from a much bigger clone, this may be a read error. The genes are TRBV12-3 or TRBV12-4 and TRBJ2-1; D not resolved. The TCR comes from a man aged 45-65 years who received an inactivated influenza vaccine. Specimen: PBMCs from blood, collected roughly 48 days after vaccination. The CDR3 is CASSVLNEQFF. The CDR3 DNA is TGTGCCAGCAGTGTACTCAATGAGCAGTTCTTC.